The 19 T cell receptor beta chains given below trace back to one sample, sequenced in a study of blood T cell repertoires in COVID-19. Sequenced by immunoSEQ multiplex PCR; TCRdb stores in-frame clones only, minus some. This table has 75,000 to 85,000 clones, approximately 88% appearing once. Sequencing was carried out using peripheral blood. The receptor set was obtained from a human donor in a cohort sampled during active COVID-19.

The V and J genes are TRBV7-8 and TRBJ1-1; no clear D gene. The CDR3 contains 19 residues. V was cut by 5 bases and J by 0 bases, with 25 bases left in between. Germline loops: CDR1 SGHVS, CDR2 FQNEAQ. CDR3 nucleotide sequence: TGTGCCAGCAGCCCTTTTCGGGTGCTAGTTGGTACCATGAACACTGAAGCTTTCTTT. Amino acid sequence: CASSPFRVLVGTMNTEAFF.

This clone has a handful of counts. The rearrangement uses TRBV2 and TRBJ1-2; D is undetermined. Germline lookup yields CDR1 SNHLY and CDR2 FYNNEI. V lost 4 bases and J lost 8, with 14 bases in between. There are 13 residues in the CDR3. CDR3 DNA: TGTGCCAGCAGTGGTAGCGGGGATGTGGGCTACACCTTC. It encodes CASSGSGDVGYTF.

The V gene is TRBV5-1, the J gene TRBJ2-7, with 8 bases identical to TRBD2. Germline V CDR1 and CDR2: SGHRS, YFSETQ. The CDR3 spans 15 residues. V shed 0 bases and J 4 bases; nucleotides not matched to a gene: 6. CDR3 in DNA: TGCGCCAGCAGCTTGGTAGTAGCGGGACCTTACGAGCAGTACTTC. The encoded protein is CASSLVVAGPYEQYF.

The CDR3 protein is CASSNSRAPYTGELFF. The CDR3 nucleotides read TGTGCCAGCAGCAATTCCCGAGCCCCATACACCGGGGAGCTGTTTTTT. This chain uses TRBV21-1 with TRBJ2-2; the table assigns TRBD2, which was not confirmed against the DNA. TRBV21-1 is recorded as a pseudogene. There are 16 residues in the CDR3.

The V call is TRBV2, the J call TRBJ1-1; 7 bases map to TRBD1. With V trimmed by 7 bases and J by 1 base, 6 bases remained unmatched. Per germline, CDR1 SNHLY and CDR2 FYNNEI. The CDR3 is made up of 14 amino acids. The CDR3 region is CASMAGQANTEAFF. CDR3 nucleotides: TGTGCCAGCATGGCCGGACAGGCGAACACTGAAGCTTTCTTT.

V usage is TRBV5-5 and J usage is TRBJ1-3, with D tentatively TRBD1 (5 bases). The CDR3 extends over 18 amino acids. The V end was cut by 1 base, the J end by 0 bases, with 17 bases between. CDR1 SGHKS and CDR2 YYEKEE come from the germline V gene (reference sequence). In DNA form, the CDR3 reads TGTGCCAGCAGCTTGATTTTTCGGCCAGGGTTCTCTGGAAACACCATATATTTT. It is translated as CASSLIFRPGFSGNTIYF.

J is TRBJ1-4 and V is TRBV28, with D tentatively TRBD1 (6 bases). The germline V gene encodes CDR1 MDHEN and CDR2 SYDVKM. V was pared by 5 bases and J by 8 bases, with 12 bases between. The CDR3 has 13 residues. CDR3 loop: CASSVLQGEKLFF. CDR3 DNA: TGTGCCAGCAGTGTATTACAGGGAGAAAAACTGTTTTTT.

The J gene is TRBJ2-3, the V gene TRBV18, with a tentative D call TRBD1 (5 bases). This CDR3 is 14 amino acids long. The V gene's germline CDR1 is KGHSH and CDR2 LQKENI. The germline V and J ends were trimmed by 3 bases and 2 bases, with 9 bases remaining between them. Written as DNA, the CDR3 is TGTGCCAGCTCACCGGGGCAGACCACAGATACGCAGTATTTT. Its translation: CASSPGQTTDTQYF. The full variable domain, completed using reference TRBV18 and TRBJ2-3, is NAGVMQNPRHLVRRRGQEARLRCSPMKGHSHVYWYRQLPEEGLKFMVYLQKENIIDESGMPKERFSAEFPKEGPSILRIQQVVRGDSAAYFCASSPGQTTDTQYFGPGTRLTVL.

The chain combines TRBV24-1 with TRBJ1-6; no clear D. Germline lookup yields CDR1 KGHDR and CDR2 SFDVKD. V was trimmed by 5 bases and J by 7 bases, leaving 11 bases between them. This CDR3 has 14 residues. CDR3 nucleotides: TGTGCCACCAGTGCCCCAAGGAGGAATTCACCCCTCCACTTT. It is translated as CATSAPRRNSPLHF.

This chain joins TRBV6-5 and TRBJ1-5, with TRBD1 matching 7 bases. The germline V gene encodes CDR1 MNHEY and CDR2 SVGAGI. J gave up 3 bases and V 6 bases, and 8 bases lay outside the gene matches. The CDR3 covers 15 residues. The CDR3 spells CASSPGGPVNQPQHF. The CDR3 nucleotides read TGTGCCAGCAGCCCAGGGGGTCCGGTCAATCAGCCCCAGCATTTT.

The V gene is TRBV6-2 or TRBV6-3, the J gene TRBJ1-1; TRBD1 matches at 8 bases. The CDR3 covers 14 residues. In germline, CDR1 is MNHEY, CDR2 SVGEGT. V dropped 4 bases and J dropped 6; count of bases not matched to a gene: 7. The CDR3 coding sequence is TGTGCCAGCAGTTCGACGCCGACAGGGGCTGAAGCTTTCTTT. Its protein is CASSSTPTGAEAFF.

CDR3 in DNA: TGTGCCAGTGGACAGGGGGCTACCTACGAGCAGTACTTC. Translating it yields CASGQGATYEQYF. The chain carries TRBV28 and TRBJ2-7; TRBD1 agrees at 11 bases. The ends lost 9 bases at V and 2 bases at J; junction bases unmatched: 3. The germline CDR1 and CDR2 sequences are MDHEN and SYDVKM. The CDR3 totals 13 residues.

The J gene is TRBJ2-7, the V gene TRBV19; D may be TRBD1 (6 bases). In germline, CDR1 is LNHDA, CDR2 SQIVND (reference sequence). Between the trimmed V and J ends, which lost 0 bases and 2 bases, there was a span of 8 bases. The CDR3 sequence is 14 residues long. Here the CDR3 reads CASSIEQGPYEQYF. CDR3 DNA sequence: TGTGCCAGTAGTATAGAACAGGGACCCTACGAGCAGTACTTC.

V and J are TRBV20-1 and TRBJ2-7; 7 nucleotides agree with TRBD1. The CDR3 sequence is 13 residues long. CDR1 DFQATT and CDR2 SNEGSKA come from the germline V gene (reference sequence). Losses at the gene ends were 3 bases for V and 5 bases for J; bases not matched to a gene: 7. The CDR3 DNA reads TGCAGTGCTAGTCGACAGGGAACCCACGAGCAGTACTTC. Encoded protein: CSASRQGTHEQYF.

The CDR3 coding sequence is TGCGCCAGCAGCTCTGGGACTAGCGGGCACTACGAGCAGTACTTC. Protein: CASSSGTSGHYEQYF. The J gene is TRBJ2-7, the V gene TRBV5-1, with TRBD2 matching over 12 bases. The CDR3 extends over 15 amino acids. Per the germline V gene, CDR1 is SGHRS and CDR2 is YFSETQ. The J segment lost 3 bases and the V segment lost 3 bases, leaving 4 bases of the junction unmatched. Full variable domain (outside the CDR3, taken from reference TRBV5-1 and TRBJ2-7): KAGVTQTPRYLIKTRGQQVTLSCSPISGHRSVSWYQQTPGQGLQFLFEYFSETQRNKGNFPGRFSGRQFSNSRSEMNVSTLELGDSALYLCASSSGTSGHYEQYFGPGTRLTVT.

The chain links TRBV7-2 to TRBJ2-4; D may be TRBD1 (5 bases). Trimming pared 3 bases from V and 12 bases from J, leaving 12 bases between. The CDR3 has 12 residues. Germline V gene sequence: CDR1 SGHTA, CDR2 FQGNSA. The CDR3 region has the DNA TGTGCCAGCAGCTTGGACATCCCCACTCAGTACTTC. This encodes CASSLDIPTQYF.

This sequence joins TRBV24-1 and TRBJ1-1; 8 bases are a match to TRBD1. Per the germline V gene, CDR1 is KGHDR and CDR2 is SFDVKD. CDR3 length: 16 residues. The V gene end was trimmed by 2 bases and the J gene end by 0 bases; junction bases not matched to a gene: 4. Here the CDR3 DNA reads TGTGCCACCAGTGATTCTGGGACAGGTGTGAACACTGAAGCTTTCTTT. It specifies CATSDSGTGVNTEAFF.

This clone occurred many times. The gene calls are TRBV19 and TRBJ2-2; D might be TRBD1 (6 bases). The CDR3 contains 15 residues. The germline V and J ends were trimmed by 5 bases and 0 bases, with 10 bases remaining between them. Germline CDR1 LNHDA, CDR2 SQIVND (reference sequence). The CDR3 here is CASSPGVTNTGELFF. In DNA, the CDR3 is TGTGCCAGTAGTCCAGGGGTTACGAACACCGGGGAGCTGTTTTTT.

V usage is TRBV2 and J usage is TRBJ1-2, with TRBD1 as a possible D gene (6 bases). Trimming shortened V by 4 bases and J by 5 bases, and 11 bases separated the two germline ends. The CDR3 is 13 residues long. Germline CDR1 and CDR2: SNHLY and FYNNEI. The CDR3 nucleotides are TGTGCCAGCAGTGCCGACAGGCTTTATGGCTACACCTTC. Amino acid sequence: CASSADRLYGYTF. Full variable domain (rest looked up from reference TRBV2 and TRBJ1-2): EPEVTQTPSHQVTQMGQEVILRCVPISNHLYFYWYRQILGQKVEFLVSFYNNEISEKSEIFDDQFSVERPDGSNFTLKIRSTKLEDSAMYFCASSADRLYGYTFGSGTRLTVV.